This T cell receptor beta chain was retrieved from a study of PD-1 blockade in classical Hodgkin lymphoma (dated by TCRdb to the early 2020s). Background on the whole study: Nivolumab dosing was 3 mg/kg intravenously every 2 weeks, continuing until either disease progression or unacceptable toxicity. The study used TCR beta sequencing and CyTOF to define a peripheral blood immune signature of response to PD-1 blockade in classical Hodgkin lymphoma.

CDR1 and CDR2, per the germline V gene, are LGHNT and FRNRAP. The CDR3 measures 15 amino acids from cysteine to phenylalanine. Of the read, only the CDR3 DNA is kept; its 45 bases are in frame from base 1. V is pared back by 8 bases and J by 1 base, with 17 bases lying between the germline termini. Genomic DNA was extracted with the Qiagen DNeasy kit from unsorted PBMCs and from negatively selected CD4+ and CD8+ fractions. TCR beta CDR3 regions were amplified by immunoSEQ multiplex PCR using primers annealing to V and J segments. A synthetic immune receptor repertoire was used to minimize amplification bias, and any residual bias was removed computationally once sequencing was done. Processing in the source paper ran as follows. Custom Python scripts were used to quantify repertoire diversity as the Shannon entropy index. Unsorted, CD4+ and CD8+ repertoires were analyzed separately, except in combined analyses where CD4+ and CD8+ sequences were merged in silico. A clone was considered expanded if an increase in frequency of at least 2-fold after treatment relative to C1D1 was found, and a pseudocount of 0.5 was applied to clones undetected at baseline. Singleton clones were defined as clones with 0 or 1 copy at C1D1, and non-singleton clones were defined as clones with 2 or more copies. Clones expanded in unsorted samples were labelled as CD4+, CD8+ or unknown by matching protein sequences in sorted samples from the same patient. Wilcoxon tests on paired samples were used to test diversity changes from C1D1 to C4D1. The immuneACCESS repertoire file appears here via TCRdb, limited to in-frame rearrangements. These files lack a portion of the clones; in checked studies, under half of the deficit traces to unresolved V genes, and the cause of the others is not known. That table is the source of V, J and clone size, and D and trimming were worked out from the DNA. The sample includes more than 30,000 clones, with roughly four fifths observed a single time. 32% of the sample rests with the top ten.

The sample's time point label is to be understood as: cycle 1 day 1 (C1D1), immediately before nivolumab initiation. Every trial patient had relapsed following autologous stem cell transplantation, and prior brentuximab vedotin exposure was what differed among cohorts A, B and C. A total of around 60 patients with relapsed/refractory classical Hodgkin lymphoma made up the trial cohort, and each patient's best overall response was complete response, partial response or progressive disease. In the multi-cohort phase II CheckMate 205 trial, trial patients received single-agent nivolumab. An independent review committee assessed best overall response using the 2007 International Working Group response criteria. PBMCs from the trial were collected at three points: immediately before nivolumab initiation (C1D1), and during therapy at cycle 2 day 1 and cycle 4 day 1. After peripheral blood was drawn into 8 mL Vacutainer Cell Preparation Tubes, PBMCs were isolated by centrifugation and then cryopreserved.

In regard to this clone: Its antigen specificity is not known. Base-call qualities are not available, and no considerably larger clone is one nucleotide away.

On the study overall, not on this receptor specifically: A significant rise by C4D1 was seen in CD4+ but not CD8+ TCR diversity (p=0.0027 vs p=0.16), with the rise being most apparent in complete responders (p=0.02). The study covered only a single clinical trial cohort, and the causes of the repertoire differences, possibly disease activity or prior therapy, were still not defined. Lower diversity was seen in patients whose nivolumab began less than 1 year after ASCT, and these patients were left out of later analyses so that immune reconstitution would not confound the results. Among trial patients, those achieving complete response had baseline diversity similar to that of newly diagnosed patients, while diversity was significantly lower in partial responders and progressors. Baseline TCR diversity was reported to be lower in newly diagnosed patients than in healthy donors, and even lower in relapsed/refractory patients.

The chain is assembled from TRBV12-5 and TRBJ1-1; D gene: possibly TRBD1, on 5 matching bases. This TCR came from a human donor with classical Hodgkin lymphoma. Material: peripheral blood mononuclear cells (PBMCs), obtained at baseline. The DNA reads as follows: TGTGCTAGTAGTTCGGGGGATGTTTGGAACACTGAAGCTTTCTTT. It translates as CASSSGDVWNTEAFF.